This T cell receptor (beta chain) was identified during a study of human T cells and chemical hapten exposure. TCRdb reprocessed the RACE reads via MiXCR and lists one record per CDR3 protein. The sample consists of about 300,000 distinct CDR3 sequences, around 5.5% of them appearing once. Stated time point: pre-sensitization, week 0. The treatment is: therapeutic diphenylcyclopropenone sensitization with weekly scalp DPC. The CDR3 totals 13 residues. With 3 bases removed from V and 12 bases from J, the gap between germline ends came to 12 bases. Germline V gene data show CDR1 as KGHSH and CDR2 as LQKENI.

J is TRBJ1-6 and V is TRBV18, with unresolved D. Source: whole blood, taken in connection with sensitization to the hapten diphenylcyclopropenone (DPC). This TCR derives from a woman aged 18 to 35 with alopecia areata. Some clones in this sample may be carry-over from other donors' samples. DNA of the CDR3: TGTGCCAGCTCACCGGAAACAAACGGACCCCTCCACTTT. Translated, it gives CASSPETNGPLHF.